This TCR beta chain appears in the sequencing data of a study of tumor-infiltrating lymphocytes in glioblastoma multiforme. Three nested ARM-PCR rounds with V-beta and C-beta primers built TCRB libraries. A C-beta primer primed TCRB cDNA from 0.4 to 0.6 ug RNA. MiXCR, run by TCRdb on the multiplex PCR reads, gives a single entry per CDR3 protein. The sample lists about 15,000 distinct CDR3 sequences, approximately 71% occurring once. The CDR3 covers 12 residues. Germline V gene sequence: CDR1 SGHKS, CDR2 YYEKEE (reference sequence). Whole-study findings and limits: Clone frequencies may be distorted by unequal TCR transcripts per cell. TCR plus mutation findings rest on a single glioblastoma patient.

Notes on this clonotype: Antigen specificity is unknown. One junction end disagrees with the germline gene, perhaps due to a read error.

The TCR comes from a male donor with glioblastoma. Sequences were obtained from brain tumor tissue. The chain carries TRBV5-5 and TRBJ2-5, with D perhaps assigned TRBD1 or TRBD2 (6 bases each). The CDR3 sequence: CANSMGGETQCF. As DNA, the CDR3 is TGTGCCAACAGCATGGGGGGCGAGACCCAGTGCTTC.